This TCR beta chain was documented in a study of cytomegalovirus exposure and HLA in healthy donors. Overall study results and limits: According to reports, the classifier identified cytomegalovirus status with high specificity and sensitivity.

As to this clone: Its cognate antigen is unknown.

Generated by immunoSEQ multiplex PCR, the TCRdb table keeps only in-frame clones and is missing some. The sample has fewer than 250,000 clones, over 75% seen once. The V gene lost 6 bases and the J gene lost 2 bases, with 19 bases spanning the gap. This CDR3 region has 16 residues. Germline CDR1 is SQVTM and CDR2 is ANQGSEA. The sequencing sample was made of PBMCs. This clonotype was sampled from a woman between 18 and 29 years old in good health and CMV-seropositive. The chain carries TRBV29-1 and TRBJ2-2; D might be TRBD1 (6 bases). CDR3 in amino acids: CSVGRTPGTNTGELFF. CDR3 sequence (DNA): TGCAGCGTGGGACGAACCCCCGGGACAAACACCGGGGAGCTGTTTTTT.